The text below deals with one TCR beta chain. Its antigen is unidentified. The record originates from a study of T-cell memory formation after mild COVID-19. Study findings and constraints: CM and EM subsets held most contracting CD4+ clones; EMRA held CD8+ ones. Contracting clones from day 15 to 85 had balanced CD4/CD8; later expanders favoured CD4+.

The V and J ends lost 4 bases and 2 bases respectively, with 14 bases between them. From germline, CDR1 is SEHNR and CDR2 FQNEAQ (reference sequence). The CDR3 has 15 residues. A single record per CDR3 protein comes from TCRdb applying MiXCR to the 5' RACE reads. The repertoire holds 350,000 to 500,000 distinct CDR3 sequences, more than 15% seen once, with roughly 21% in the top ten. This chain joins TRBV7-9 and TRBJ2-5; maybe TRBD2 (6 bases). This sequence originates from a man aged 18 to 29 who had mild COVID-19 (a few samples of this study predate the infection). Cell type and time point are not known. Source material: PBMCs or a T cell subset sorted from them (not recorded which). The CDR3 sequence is CASSSEGRGQETQYF. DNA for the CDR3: TGTGCCAGCAGCTCGGAGGGTCGGGGTCAAGAGACCCAGTACTTC.